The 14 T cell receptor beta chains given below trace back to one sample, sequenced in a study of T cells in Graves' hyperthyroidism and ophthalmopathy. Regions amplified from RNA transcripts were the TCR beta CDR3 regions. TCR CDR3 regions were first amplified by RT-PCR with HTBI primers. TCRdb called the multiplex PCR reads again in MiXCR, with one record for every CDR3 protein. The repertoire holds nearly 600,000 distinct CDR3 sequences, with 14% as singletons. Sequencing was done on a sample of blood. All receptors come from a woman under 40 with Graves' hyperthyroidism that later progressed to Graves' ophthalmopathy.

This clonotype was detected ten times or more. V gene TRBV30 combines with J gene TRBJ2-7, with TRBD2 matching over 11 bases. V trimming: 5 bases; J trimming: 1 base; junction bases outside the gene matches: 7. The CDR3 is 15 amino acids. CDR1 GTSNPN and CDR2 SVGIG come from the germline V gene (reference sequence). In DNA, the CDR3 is TGTGCCTGGGATGAGGGACTAGCGGCGTCCTACGAGCAGTACTTC. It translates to CAWDEGLAASYEQYF.

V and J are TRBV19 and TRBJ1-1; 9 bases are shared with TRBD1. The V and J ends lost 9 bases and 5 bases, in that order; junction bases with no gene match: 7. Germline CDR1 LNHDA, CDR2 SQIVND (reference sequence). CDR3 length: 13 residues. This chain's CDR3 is CASTGTGLTEAFF. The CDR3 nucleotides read TGTGCCAGCACCGGGACAGGGCTTACTGAAGCTTTCTTT.

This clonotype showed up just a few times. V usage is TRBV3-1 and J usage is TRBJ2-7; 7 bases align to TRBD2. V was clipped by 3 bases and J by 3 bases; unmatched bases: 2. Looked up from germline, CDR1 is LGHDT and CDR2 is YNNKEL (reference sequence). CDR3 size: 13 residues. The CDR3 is CASSHASGYEQYF. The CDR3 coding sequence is TGTGCCAGCAGCCATGCTAGCGGCTACGAGCAGTACTTC.

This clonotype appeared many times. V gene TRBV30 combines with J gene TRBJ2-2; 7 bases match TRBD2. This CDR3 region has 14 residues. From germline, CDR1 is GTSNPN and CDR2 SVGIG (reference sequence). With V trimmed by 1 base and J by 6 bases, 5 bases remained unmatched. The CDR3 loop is CAWSDGRWSGELFF. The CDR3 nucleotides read TGTGCCTGGAGTGACGGGAGGTGGTCCGGGGAGCTGTTTTTT.

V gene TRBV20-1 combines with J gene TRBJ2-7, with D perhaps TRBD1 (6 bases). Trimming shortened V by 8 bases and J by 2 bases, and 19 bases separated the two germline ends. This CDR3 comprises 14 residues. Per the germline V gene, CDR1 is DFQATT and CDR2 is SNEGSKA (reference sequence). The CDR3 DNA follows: TGCAGTTGCCAAGGCAGGGGACATCCCTACGAGCAGTACTTC. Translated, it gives CSCQGRGHPYEQYF.

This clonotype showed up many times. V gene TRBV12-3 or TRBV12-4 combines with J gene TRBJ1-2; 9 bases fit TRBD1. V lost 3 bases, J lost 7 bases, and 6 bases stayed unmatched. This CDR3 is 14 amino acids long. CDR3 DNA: TGTGCCAGCAGTTTGTTGGGACAGGGCTTTGGCTACACCTTC. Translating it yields CASSLLGQGFGYTF.

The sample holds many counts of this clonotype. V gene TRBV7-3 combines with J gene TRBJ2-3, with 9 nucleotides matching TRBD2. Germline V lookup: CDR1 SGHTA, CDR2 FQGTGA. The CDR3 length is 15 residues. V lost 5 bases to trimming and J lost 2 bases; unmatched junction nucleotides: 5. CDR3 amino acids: CASSPGLANTDTQYF. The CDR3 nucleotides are TGTGCCAGCAGCCCCGGACTAGCGAACACAGATACGCAGTATTTT.

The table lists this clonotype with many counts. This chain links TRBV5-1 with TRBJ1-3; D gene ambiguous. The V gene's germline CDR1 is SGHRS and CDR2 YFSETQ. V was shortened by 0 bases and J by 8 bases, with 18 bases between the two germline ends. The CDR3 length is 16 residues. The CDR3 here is CASSLAVTSIRDTIYF. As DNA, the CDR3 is TGCGCCAGCAGCTTGGCAGTAACCTCCATTCGAGACACCATATATTTT.

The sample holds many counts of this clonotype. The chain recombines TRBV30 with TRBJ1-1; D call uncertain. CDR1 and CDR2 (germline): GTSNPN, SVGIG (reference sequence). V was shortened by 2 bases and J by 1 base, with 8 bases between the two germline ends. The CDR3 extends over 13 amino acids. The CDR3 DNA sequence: TGTGCCTGGAGTTTCAGAGAGAACACTGAAGCTTTCTTT. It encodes CAWSFRENTEAFF.

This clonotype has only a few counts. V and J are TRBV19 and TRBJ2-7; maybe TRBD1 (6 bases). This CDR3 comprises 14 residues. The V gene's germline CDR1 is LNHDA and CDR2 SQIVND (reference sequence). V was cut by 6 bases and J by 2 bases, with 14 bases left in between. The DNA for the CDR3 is TGTGCCAGTAGCGACCGGGACAAAGCCTACGAGCAGTACTTC. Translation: CASSDRDKAYEQYF.

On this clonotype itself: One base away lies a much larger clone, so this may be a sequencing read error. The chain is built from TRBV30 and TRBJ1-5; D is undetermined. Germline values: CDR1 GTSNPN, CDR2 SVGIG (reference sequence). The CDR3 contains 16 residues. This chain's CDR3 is CAWRPGGGWANQPQLF. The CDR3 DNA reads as TGTGCCTGGAGGCCTGGAGGAGGGTGGGCCAATCAGCCCCAGCTTTTT.

CDR3 sequence reads: CASSSRQGPLDTQYF. The CDR3 DNA reads TGTGCCAGCAGCTCGCGACAGGGACCTCTCGATACGCAGTATTTT. V usage is TRBV14 and J usage is TRBJ2-3; 7 bases agree with TRBD1. V trimming: 5 bases; J trimming: 6 bases; junction bases outside the gene matches: 11. The CDR3 has 15 residues. Germline V lookup: CDR1 SGHDN, CDR2 FVKESK.

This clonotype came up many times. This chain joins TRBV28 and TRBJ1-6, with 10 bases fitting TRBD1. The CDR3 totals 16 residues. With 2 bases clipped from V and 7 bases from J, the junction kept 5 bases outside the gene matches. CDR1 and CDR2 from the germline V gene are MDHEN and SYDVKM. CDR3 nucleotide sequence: TGTGCCAGCAGTTTAACTGGACAGGGGGTAAATTCACCCCTCCACTTT. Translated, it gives CASSLTGQGVNSPLHF.

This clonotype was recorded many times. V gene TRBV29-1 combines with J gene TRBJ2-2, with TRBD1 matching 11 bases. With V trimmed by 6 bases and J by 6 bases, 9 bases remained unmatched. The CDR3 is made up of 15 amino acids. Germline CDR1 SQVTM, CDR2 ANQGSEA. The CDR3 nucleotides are TGCAGCGTCGAAACCGGGACAGGGGGACCCGGGGAGCTGTTTTTT. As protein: CSVETGTGGPGELFF.